This TCR beta chain originates from a study of blood T cells in healthy people across ages. V lost 5 bases to trimming and J lost 2 bases, with 19 bases between them. The CDR3 totals 16 residues. Looked up from germline, CDR1 is SEHNR and CDR2 is FQNEAQ (reference sequence). Extracted total RNA amounted to at least 5 micrograms for each sample. Study-wide points: Unsorted PBMCs ruled out conclusive naive versus antigen-experienced comparison.

Using a J-beta primer mix together with a sample-barcoded 5' primer, a second PCR was run for about 7 to 12 cycles. CDR3-containing paired-end reads numbered at least 3 million in each sample. TCRdb reanalysed the 5' RACE reads using MiXCR and keeps one entry per CDR3 protein. The table has 760,000 or so distinct CDR3 sequences, around a quarter seen once; the top ten hold 9.4%. To note about this clonotype: As yet, its antigen is unknown.

The same sample was also used in a study of T cells of mothers and their children.

V gene TRBV7-9 combines with J gene TRBJ2-7; the D gene could be TRBD1 or TRBD2 (5 bases each). Material for sequencing was blood. The clonotype was recovered from a boy aged 5-17 years in good health. In nucleotides, the CDR3 is TGTGCCAGCAGCGGGGGACGTAGCGATTTTACCTACGAGCAGTACTTC. This codes for CASSGGRSDFTYEQYF.